The present T cell receptor beta chain was sequenced within a study of T cell repertoires in cytomegalovirus infection. Whole-study context: It was the public TCR beta signatures that indicated both CMV infection and matching HLA type.

Each CDR3 protein gets one entry after TCRdb re-called the reads with MiXCR. In the table there are some 130,000 distinct CDR3 sequences, 8.8% of which are singletons. Whole-study results and caveats: Cumulative public TCR beta family frequency identified CMV carriers with the relevant HLA. The ex vivo response showed dominance by HLA-C-restricted CMV-specific TCR beta clonotypes.

This clonotype has just a few counts. Antigen: not known. The CDR3 is 16 residues long. Trimming shortened V by 3 bases and J by 1 base, and 14 bases separated the two germline ends. The germline CDR1 and CDR2 sequences are LNHDA and SQIVND (reference sequence). The V and J genes are TRBV19 and TRBJ2-3, with D uncertain. The receptor was isolated from a human donor in good health (CMV status not recorded). Some clones in this sample may be carry-over from other donors' samples. The sequenced sample consisted of PBMCs. In DNA form, the CDR3 reads TGTGCCAGTAGTATTACTTGGAGCTTGGGCACAGATACGCAGTATTTT. As protein: CASSITWSLGTDTQYF.